This is a list of T cell receptor beta chains from one sample in a study of regulatory T cells in long-lasting Graves disease. TCRdb independently ran MiXCR on the multiplex PCR reads; one entry per CDR3 protein. The sample consists of hundreds of thousands of distinct CDR3 sequences, around 15% of them appearing once. These data are also associated with another study on T cells in Graves' hyperthyroidism and ophthalmopathy.

The sample here was peripheral blood mononuclear cells (PBMCs), taken at new diagnosis, from a patient treated with antithyroid drugs. The source of these receptors is a middle-aged man with Graves disease. CDR3s include the opening cysteine and the closing phenylalanine or tryptophan.

TRBV7-6	TRBJ2-5	CASSLGRGGQETQYF
TRBV9	TRBJ1-2	CASRPATGAYGYTF
TRBV18	TRBJ2-7	CASSPGNHHEQYF
TRBV4-1	TRBJ1-1	CASSGENTEAFF
TRBV14	TRBJ2-5	CVSSLRRETQYF
TRBV20-1	TRBJ2-3	CSAPRGDGTDTQYF
TRBV6-1	TRBJ2-7	CANSVDNLYEQYF
TRBV20-1	TRBJ1-5	CSASLSTGGSQPQHF
TRBV10-3	TRBJ1-2	CASSYWDVDGYTF
TRBV19	TRBJ2-1	CASIRSGGFYNERFF
TRBV6-1	TRBJ1-5	CASSPGLWTLQHF
TRBV6-1	TRBJ1-6	CASRPPTMGINSPLHF
TRBV11-2	TRBJ2-3	CASSSRVSGTDTQYF
TRBV20-1	TRBJ1-5	CSARDRRDRGGRSNQPQHF
TRBV7-6	TRBJ1-1	CASSSLTGVVGAFF
TRBV27	TRBJ1-3	CASSFSTGPLGGNTIYF
TRBV7-2	TRBJ1-1	CASSFGTYNTEAFF
TRBV7-2	TRBJ1-6	CASSLDPTGRNSPLHF
TRBV3-1	TRBJ2-5	CASSHGGGGAGETQYF
TRBV2	TRBJ2-2	CASSVTEGTTGELFF
TRBV28	TRBJ1-2	CASSLSGLGRPGIAVDYGYTF
TRBV9	TRBJ2-2	CASSPEGLTGAGELFF
TRBV28	TRBJ2-1	CASSWGGVGNEQFF
TRBV27	TRBJ2-5	CASSPGLAGGRETQYF
TRBV12-3/TRBV12-4	TRBJ2-5	CASSSNSIEETQYF
TRBV18	TRBJ2-7	CASSPPSGTSLSYEQYF
TRBV3-1	TRBJ2-3	CASSQHAGVTQYF
TRBV28	TRBJ2-3	CASSWGLGDTDTQYF
TRBV6-5	TRBJ2-6	CASSYSNGGASGANVLTF
TRBV7-2	TRBJ1-5	CASSSAVLNQPQHF
TRBV28	TRBJ2-3	CASSPGLVPGTQYF
TRBV19	TRBJ2-2	CASSDTGTWTAGTSGYANTGELFF
TRBV19	TRBJ1-5	CASRTGGRGNQPQHF
TRBV12-3/TRBV12-4	TRBJ2-5	CASSFSAGGETQYF
TRBV28	TRBJ1-5	CASSFPKFSGNQPQHF
TRBV20-1	TRBJ2-2	CSVQGIAAGELFF
TRBV19	TRBJ1-1	CASNPLTQGNTEAFF